A single sample gave rise to the 3 T cell receptor beta chains below, sequenced in a study of cytomegalovirus exposure and HLA in healthy donors. Use of 60 Vbeta and 13 Jbeta primers characterized the PCR. TCRdb's copy holds only in-frame clones and misses some; the assay was immunoSEQ multiplex PCR. The data show about 180,000 clones, 75% to 85% seen once. Material: PBMCs. All receptors come from a girl aged 2-10 years in good health and CMV-seropositive.

This clone has only one observation. The sample has other DNA sequences that encode this CDR3 too. The CDR3 sequence is CASSLEQGHGYTF. The CDR3 DNA is TGCGCCAGCAGCTTAGAACAGGGACATGGCTACACCTTC. V usage is TRBV5-1 and J usage is TRBJ1-2, with a possible D match to TRBD1 (6 bases). The CDR3 runs to 13 residues. The V and J ends lost 2 bases and 6 bases respectively, with 11 bases between them. Germline V gene lookup returns CDR1 SGHRS and CDR2 YFSETQ.

The table lists this clone with a count of one. This rearrangement joins TRBV11-2 to TRBJ2-7; the D gene is possibly TRBD1 (6 bases). Deletions cut 6 bases from V and 4 bases from J, with 10 bases between. Germline V gene sequence: CDR1 SGHAT, CDR2 FQNNGV. This CDR3 has 12 amino acids. Here the CDR3 reads CASSTRGYEQYF. The CDR3 nucleotides are TGTGCCAGCAGTACCAGGGGTTACGAGCAGTACTTC. Full variable domain (remainder filled in from reference TRBV11-2 and TRBJ2-7): EAGVAQSPRYKIIEKRQSVAFWCNPISGHATLYWYQQILGQGPKLLIQFQNNGVVDDSQLPKDRFSAERLKGVDSTLKIQPAKLEDSAVYLCASSTRGYEQYFGPGTRLTVT.

The chain links TRBV19 to TRBJ2-7; D perhaps matches TRBD1 (6 bases). The CDR3 runs 15 residues. V was pared by 3 bases and J by 0 bases, with 12 bases between. Germline CDR1 reads LNHDA; CDR2 reads SQIVND (reference sequence). The CDR3 here is CASSIYRVSSYEQYF. The CDR3 DNA is TGTGCCAGTAGTATTTACAGGGTAAGCTCCTACGAGCAGTACTTC.